Detailed here is one T cell receptor beta chain. The target antigen is unknown. V lost 3 bases to trimming and J lost 4 bases, with 13 bases between them. Germline V gene sequence: CDR1 PRHDT, CDR2 FYEKMQ (reference sequence). The CDR3 has 14 residues. The data were taken from a study of graft-versus-host responses after intestinal transplantation. About the study: Recipients were given multivisceral, liver-intestinal, or isolated intestinal transplants. Every recipient had anti-thymocyte globulin induction and roughly 3 years of tacrolimus plus steroids.

Study-wide results and caveats: GvH clones were found in recipient marrow; some appeared first in ileum or blood. Declines in HvG clones occurring early post-transplant were associated with peak circulating GvH clone levels.

This table comes from immunoSEQ multiplex PCR, and its TCRdb copy is limited to in-frame clones, with some not included. The table has 90,000 to 150,000 clones, approximately 95% seen once. The source of this sequence is a human donor who received an intestinal transplant. V usage is TRBV13 and J usage is TRBJ2-7; a possible D gene is TRBD1 (5 bases). Source: unstimulated CD8+ T cells sorted from spleen or lymph node cells, taken before intestinal transplant. Here the CDR3 reads CASSLATDGYEQYF. Here the CDR3 DNA reads TGTGCCAGCAGCTTGGCGACAGACGGGTACGAGCAGTACTTC.